This passage covers 30 T cell receptor beta chains from one sample sequenced in a study of beta chain features in type 1 diabetes. Study-level findings and limits: Shortening that was moderate but significant affected the TCRB CDR3s of Type 1 diabetes patients in all four CD4+ subsets.

Sequencing targeted expressed TCRB transcripts, as all isolated RNA had been reverse transcribed. Generated by immunoSEQ multiplex PCR, the TCRdb table keeps only in-frame clones and is missing some. Seen here are about 740,000 clones, about an eighth observed once, and the top ten hold 0.022%. Their antigens remain unidentified. The specimen sequenced was naive CD4+ T cells from blood. These TCRs come from a man aged 18 to 29 with type 1 diabetes.

This clone was recorded a few times. The chain joins TRBV30 to TRBJ2-2, with a possible D match to TRBD1 (5 bases). CDR1 GTSNPN and CDR2 SVGIG come from the germline V gene (reference sequence). The CDR3 spans 13 residues. Trimming removed 5 bases at V and 3 bases at J, with 10 bases between. The CDR3 nucleotides read TGTGCCTGGGAAGACAGTTACACCGGGGAGCTGTTTTTT. The encoded protein is CAWEDSYTGELFF.

The chain recombines TRBV29-1 with TRBJ2-6; tentatively, D is TRBD1 (6 bases). Trimming shortened V by 6 bases and J by 2 bases, and 11 bases separated the two germline ends. This CDR3 is built from 14 residues. CDR1 and CDR2 from the germline V gene are SQVTM and ANQGSEA. In nucleotides, the CDR3 is TGCAGCGTGACAGGCGATCCTGGGGCCAACGTCCTGACTTTC. As protein: CSVTGDPGANVLTF.

The rearrangement joins TRBV28 to TRBJ2-6; unclear D gene. The CDR3 is made up of 14 amino acids. The germline V gene encodes CDR1 MDHEN and CDR2 SYDVKM. V lost 3 bases and J 1 base, leaving 4 bases between the germline ends. Here the CDR3 DNA reads TGTGCCAGCAGTTTGGTGTCTGGGGCCAACGTCCTGACTTTC. It specifies CASSLVSGANVLTF.

This clone showed up just a few times. The rearrangement links TRBV4-1 to TRBJ1-6; no reliable D call. The CDR3 totals 13 residues. The germline CDR1 and CDR2 sequences are MGHRA and YSYEKL. V was cut by 4 bases and J by 9 bases, with 10 bases left in between. The CDR3 sequence is CASSPMGISPLHF. In nucleotides, the CDR3 is TGCGCCAGCAGCCCGATGGGGATTTCACCCCTCCACTTT.

The chain is built from TRBV5-1 and TRBJ2-7; 7 nucleotides line up with TRBD2. CDR3 length: 13 amino acids. Germline CDR1 SGHRS, CDR2 YFSETQ. V trimming: 0 bases; J trimming: 5 bases; junction bases outside the gene matches: 2. CDR3 DNA: TGCGCCAGCAGCTTGGCAGCGGGGAACGAGCAGTACTTC. Its translation: CASSLAAGNEQYF.

This clone came up a few times. DNA of the CDR3: TGTGCCAGCAGCCCCGCAGAGGGGGCAGATGAGCAGTTCTTC. It is translated as CASSPAEGADEQFF. The chain joins TRBV4-2 to TRBJ2-1; 7 nucleotides line up with TRBD1. The CDR3 contains 14 residues. CDR1 is LGHNA, CDR2 YNFKEQ, per germline. V was clipped by 4 bases and J by 8 bases; unmatched bases: 8.

The CDR3 here is CASAGGQGTYEQYF. For the CDR3, the DNA is TGTGCCAGTGCCGGAGGACAGGGAACCTACGAGCAGTACTTC. This sequence joins TRBV19 and TRBJ2-7; the match to TRBD1 covers 8 bases. CDR1 LNHDA and CDR2 SQIVND come from the germline V gene (reference sequence). V lost 8 bases and J lost 2; bases outside the gene matches: 8. The length of the CDR3 is 14 residues.

This clone was seen a few times. The rearrangement joins TRBV7-9 to TRBJ1-1; perhaps TRBD1 as D (5 bases). The V gene lost 5 bases and the J gene lost 1 base, with 14 bases spanning the gap. Germline loops: CDR1 SEHNR, CDR2 FQNEAQ (reference sequence). The CDR3 is made up of 15 amino acids. As DNA, the CDR3 is TGTGCCAGCAGCCGTCCGGGGCCAGGGAACACTGAAGCTTTCTTT. This encodes CASSRPGPGNTEAFF.

This clone has a handful of counts. V usage is TRBV30 and J usage is TRBJ1-3; tentatively, D is TRBD1 (5 bases). CDR3 size: 16 residues. The V end lost 4 bases, the J end lost 6 bases, and 22 bases lay between the germline ends. CDR1 and CDR2 (germline): GTSNPN, SVGIG (reference sequence). The CDR3 DNA reads TGTGCCTGGAATCCCCTCAAGGCAGGGACTTCAAACACCATATATTTT. Protein: CAWNPLKAGTSNTIYF.

DNA of the CDR3: TGTGCCAGCACGTGGTCCGGCAGTGAGCAGTTCTTC. It codes for CASTWSGSEQFF. The chain recombines TRBV25-1 with TRBJ2-1, with D unresolved. V lost 7 bases, J lost 9 bases, and 13 bases lay in between. The CDR3 runs 12 residues. In germline, CDR1 is MGHDK, CDR2 SYGVNS. The full variable domain, its missing parts supplied by reference TRBV25-1 and TRBJ2-1, is EADIYQTPRYLVIGTGKKITLECSQTMGHDKMYWYQQDPGMELHLIHYSYGVNSTEKGDLSSESTVSRIRTEHFPLTLESARPSHTSQYLCASTWSGSEQFFGPGTRLTVL.

This clone has only a few counts. The chain links TRBV4-1 to TRBJ1-3; TRBD1 might be the D (5 bases). The germline V gene encodes CDR1 MGHRA and CDR2 YSYEKL. This CDR3 has 19 residues. Between the trimmed V and J ends, which lost 3 bases and 1 base, there was a span of 22 bases. The CDR3 DNA is TGCGCCAGCAGCCACGGACGTCAGGTCGGGGGTTTATCTGGAAACACCATATATTTT. This encodes CASSHGRQVGGLSGNTIYF.

The CDR3 region is CASSLNRGTEAFF. As DNA, the CDR3 is TGCGCCAGCAGTTTAAACAGGGGAACTGAAGCTTTCTTT. The rearrangement joins TRBV10-1 to TRBJ1-1; 7 bases map to TRBD1. This CDR3 has 13 residues. The V gene's germline CDR1 is WNHNN and CDR2 SYGVQD (reference sequence). Germline trimming cut 5 bases from V and 5 bases from J; bases unmatched to any gene: 5.

A few counts support this clone. J is TRBJ1-6 and V is TRBV10-3, with 7 bases that match TRBD1. Germline loops: CDR1 ENHRY, CDR2 SYGVKD. This CDR3 is 14 amino acids long. The trim removed 4 bases at V and 6 bases at J, leaving 3 bases unmatched. CDR3 in amino acids: CAISVNRGNSPLHF. The CDR3 nucleotides are TGTGCCATCAGTGTCAACAGGGGTAATTCACCCCTCCACTTT.

The rearrangement uses TRBV5-1 and TRBJ2-6; D gene ambiguous. The CDR3 extends over 16 amino acids. V was clipped by 0 bases and J by 4 bases, with 11 bases between them. CDR1 and CDR2 (germline): SGHRS, YFSETQ. CDR3 amino acids: CASSLASQQGANVLTF. DNA of the CDR3: TGCGCCAGCAGCTTGGCGTCTCAACAGGGGGCCAACGTCCTGACTTTC.

The chain recombines TRBV4-1 with TRBJ1-2, with D tentatively TRBD1 (5 bases). The CDR3 spans 13 residues. Germline CDR1 is MGHRA and CDR2 is YSYEKL. The ends were cut back, 0 bases at V and 8 bases at J, with 10 bases in the middle. The CDR3 DNA reads TGCGCCAGCAGCCAAGAAAAGGGGAGAGGCTACACCTTC. It yields the protein CASSQEKGRGYTF.

In DNA, the CDR3 is TGTGCCAGCAGCTTAGATCGGGGCTGGGATTCACCCCTCCACTTT. It encodes CASSLDRGWDSPLHF. The chain is built from TRBV11-2 and TRBJ1-6, with a tentative D call TRBD1 (5 bases). Germline V gene sequence: CDR1 SGHAT, CDR2 FQNNGV. The CDR3 loop spans 15 amino acids. V was shortened by 0 bases and J by 8 bases, with 11 bases between the two germline ends.

The chain recombines TRBV7-8 with TRBJ1-3, with 8 bases lining up with TRBD1. The V and J ends lost 1 base and 5 bases, in that order; junction bases with no gene match: 1. The CDR3 has 14 amino acids. Germline CDR1 and CDR2: SGHVS and FQNEAQ. DNA of the CDR3: TGTGCCAGCAGCTTAGACAGGGGGAGAAACACCATATATTTT. Translating it yields CASSLDRGRNTIYF. Complete variable domain (other parts from reference TRBV7-8 and TRBJ1-3): GAGVSQSPRYKVAKRGQDVALRCDPISGHVSLFWYQQALGQGPEFLTYFQNEAQLDKSGLPSDRFFAERPEGSVSTLKIQRTQQEDSAVYLCASSLDRGRNTIYFGEGSWLTVV.

This clone showed up just a few times. The sample carries other DNA sequences with the same CDR3. The chain recombines TRBV5-1 with TRBJ1-1, with D uncertain. Germline V gene lookup returns CDR1 SGHRS and CDR2 YFSETQ. The V gene lost 2 bases and the J gene lost 1 base, with 6 bases spanning the gap. The CDR3 is 13 amino acids. For the CDR3, the DNA is TGCGCCAGCAGCTTTGGGCAGAACACTGAAGCTTTCTTT. Translating gives CASSFGQNTEAFF.

The chain uses TRBV7-3 and TRBJ2-1; D not certain. V was shortened by 5 bases and J by 3 bases, with 8 bases between the two germline ends. From germline, CDR1 is SGHTA and CDR2 FQGTGA. This CDR3 contains 13 residues. The CDR3 nucleotides are TGTGCCAGCAGCACTGATAACTACAATGAGCAGTTCTTC. As protein: CASSTDNYNEQFF.

The J gene is TRBJ1-2, the V gene TRBV30; a possible D gene is TRBD1 (6 bases). The CDR3 length is 15 residues. Per the germline V gene, CDR1 is GTSNPN and CDR2 is SVGIG (reference sequence). V was shortened by 3 bases and J by 2 bases, with 16 bases between the two germline ends. The CDR3 sequence: CAWSLTGRYNYGYTF. CDR3 in DNA: TGTGCCTGGAGCCTTACAGGGAGGTACAACTATGGCTACACCTTC.

This clone has more than one count but fewer than ten. Other nucleotide sequences in the sample specify the same CDR3. The chain links TRBV30 to TRBJ1-1; D remains unclear. The CDR3 has 13 residues. V lost 2 bases and J 0 bases, leaving 7 bases between the germline ends. The germline V gene has CDR1 GTSNPN and CDR2 SVGIG (reference sequence). CDR3 DNA sequence: TGTGCCTGGAGTCCACAGATGAACACTGAAGCTTTCTTT. This translates into CAWSPQMNTEAFF.

The chain combines TRBV25-1 with TRBJ1-6; no clear D. This CDR3 region has 18 residues. Trimming removed 3 bases from V and 0 bases from J, with 15 bases in between. Germline V CDR1 and CDR2: MGHDK, SYGVNS. CDR3 in amino acids: CASSDYGPVSSYNSPLHF. The CDR3 DNA reads as TGTGCCAGCAGTGATTATGGGCCTGTCAGCTCCTATAATTCACCCCTCCACTTT.

This clone was seen only a few times. The chain joins TRBV25-1 to TRBJ2-1; maybe TRBD1 (7 bases). CDR3 length: 14 residues. Trimming pared 6 bases from V and 4 bases from J, leaving 13 bases between. Germline V gene lookup returns CDR1 MGHDK and CDR2 SYGVNS. In DNA form, the CDR3 reads TGTGCCAGCAGCAAGACAGGGAGGTACAATGAGCAGTTCTTC. This sequence encodes CASSKTGRYNEQFF.

This clone appeared a few times. The chain couples TRBV6-5 to TRBJ1-1; 7 nucleotides line up with TRBD1. In germline, CDR1 is MNHEY, CDR2 SVGAGI. The trim removed 5 bases at V and 3 bases at J, leaving 6 bases unmatched. The CDR3 consists of 14 residues. CDR3 nucleotides: TGTGCCAGCAGTCCCCGACAGGGATACACTGAAGCTTTCTTT. This gives the protein CASSPRQGYTEAFF.

This chain links TRBV18 with TRBJ2-1; TRBD1 is a possible D gene (6 bases). V lost 4 bases to trimming and J lost 0 bases, with 7 bases between them. The CDR3 runs to 14 residues. The V gene's germline CDR1 is KGHSH and CDR2 LQKENI. The CDR3 DNA reads as TGTGCCAGCTCACAACAGGGCTCCTACAATGAGCAGTTCTTC. Its protein product is CASSQQGSYNEQFF. The full variable domain, its missing parts supplied by reference TRBV18 and TRBJ2-1, is NAGVMQNPRHLVRRRGQEARLRCSPMKGHSHVYWYRQLPEEGLKFMVYLQKENIIDESGMPKERFSAEFPKEGPSILRIQQVVRGDSAAYFCASSQQGSYNEQFFGPGTRLTVL.

V gene TRBV30 combines with J gene TRBJ2-2, with 7 bases aligning to TRBD1. V dropped 4 bases and J dropped 1; count of bases not matched to a gene: 6. CDR3 length equals 15 residues. Looked up from germline, CDR1 is GTSNPN and CDR2 is SVGIG (reference sequence). The CDR3 DNA is TGTGCCTGGACTCCGGGACAGAAGAACACCGGGGAGCTGTTTTTT. Amino acids: CAWTPGQKNTGELFF.

This clone turned up a few times. This chain links TRBV6-5 with TRBJ1-1; possibly TRBD1 for D (5 bases). The CDR3 runs to 15 residues. V lost 5 bases and J 3 bases, leaving 16 bases between the germline ends. CDR1 is MNHEY, CDR2 SVGAGI, per germline. In nucleotides, the CDR3 is TGTGCCAGCAGTGTCCGGGGAGGGGTGCACACTGAAGCTTTCTTT. It codes for CASSVRGGVHTEAFF.

This clone was observed a handful of times. The chain is built from TRBV30 and TRBJ2-3, with 14 bases identical to TRBD2. Trimming at V came to 0 bases and at J to 2 bases, leaving 1 base not matched to a gene. The CDR3 is 16 residues long. In germline, CDR1 is GTSNPN, CDR2 SVGIG (reference sequence). CDR3 coding DNA: TGTGCCTGGAGTGTGGGACTAGCGGGGGACACAGATACGCAGTATTTT. It specifies CAWSVGLAGDTDTQYF.

The V and J genes are TRBV18 and TRBJ1-1, with 9 positions matching TRBD1. CDR1 KGHSH and CDR2 LQKENI come from the germline V gene. This CDR3 has 16 amino acids. The trim removed 3 bases at V and 3 bases at J, leaving 8 bases unmatched. CDR3 DNA sequence: TGTGCCAGCTCACCGGGGACAGGGTGGTCGGACACTGAAGCTTTCTTT. Its protein product is CASSPGTGWSDTEAFF.

The rearrangement links TRBV28 to TRBJ2-2; 11 nucleotides match TRBD1. After removal of 2 bases from V and 7 bases from J, the junction contained 6 bases not matched to a gene. Per germline, CDR1 MDHEN and CDR2 SYDVKM. The length of the CDR3 is 16 residues. CDR3 region: CASSLPGTGGVGELFF. In DNA, the CDR3 is TGTGCCAGCAGTTTACCCGGGACAGGGGGAGTCGGGGAGCTGTTTTTT.